This T cell receptor beta chain derives from a study of tumor-infiltrating lymphocytes in localized non-small cell lung cancer. The study's findings and limits: TCR sequencing covered a subset of patients with enough tissue. Technical variation could not be separated from intratumor heterogeneity here. No T-cell fraction difference was seen between IM1 and IM2 tumors.

Germline assignment: CDR1 SQVTM and CDR2 ANQGSEA. The CDR3 sequence is 13 residues long. Deletions cut 7 bases from V and 0 bases from J, with 12 bases between. Profiled with immunoSEQ multiplex PCR; TCRdb holds only in-frame clones, not every one. This sample has about 24,000 clones, with roughly three fifths found just once. This clone was recorded a few times. Its antigen is unidentified. The sample consisted of lung tumor tissue. The receptor comes from a human donor with non-small cell lung cancer. This chain uses TRBV29-1 with TRBJ2-5; D gene uncertain. The CDR3 DNA sequence: TGCAGCGGGTTAAATATGTACCAAGAGACCCAGTACTTC. Translating gives CSGLNMYQETQYF.